This T cell receptor (beta chain) stems from a study of CD4+ T cells in melanoma. In its sample, this clone was seen a few times. The repertoire was sequenced with immunoSEQ multiplex PCR; TCRdb's copy has only in-frame clones and lacks some. Among some 14,000 clones listed, 70% to 80% were seen once. The CDR3 runs to 12 residues. V shed 2 bases and J shed 8 bases, with 9 bases lying between them. Germline assignment: CDR1 KGHSH and CDR2 LQKENI. This chain uses TRBV18 with TRBJ1-2, with D perhaps TRBD1 (5 bases). The specimen sequenced was cells from a culture (not recorded whether cultured in vitro). The source is a human donor with melanoma. The CDR3 loop is CASSPSRDGYTF. The CDR3 DNA follows: TGTGCCAGCTCACCAAGCAGGGACGGCTACACCTTC. The full variable domain, with the rest looked up from reference TRBV18 and TRBJ1-2, is NAGVMQNPRHLVRRRGQEARLRCSPMKGHSHVYWYRQLPEEGLKFMVYLQKENIIDESGMPKERFSAEFPKEGPSILRIQQVVRGDSAAYFCASSPSRDGYTFGSGTRLTVV.